This TCR beta chain stems from a study of blood T cells in healthy people across ages. Whole-study findings and limits: Age showed a roughly linear inverse relationship with TCR beta diversity per million T cells. Donors of long life had a larger count of naive CD4+ cells and greater diversity than aged donors.

There are 17 residues in the CDR3. V gave up 0 bases and J gave up 4 bases; unmatched junction bases: 5. CDR1 and CDR2 from the germline V gene are LGHNA and YSLEER. A second PCR, run for roughly 6 to 11 cycles, used a sample-barcoded 5' primer plus a J-beta primer mix. The authors tagged each cDNA molecule using a template-switch adaptor with 12 random nucleotides. MiXCR, applied by TCRdb to the 5' RACE reads, yields one record per CDR3 protein. The sample shows approximately 830,000 distinct CDR3 sequences, 62% of them seen only once. Isolation yielded PBMCs, at least 7 million per sample, in every case. The table lists this clonotype with a count of one. Its antigen is unknown.

The sequence came from a man aged 30-40 years in good health. Sequenced input: blood. V and J are TRBV4-3 and TRBJ2-3, with TRBD2 identical over 12 bases. The CDR3 DNA reads as TGCGCCAGCAGCCAAGAGCCGGCTAGCGGGGGGGCAGATACGCAGTATTTT. It translates to CASSQEPASGGADTQYF.